Listed here is a single T cell receptor beta chain. The antigen remains unidentified. Researchers ran the PCR with 60 Vbeta and 13 Jbeta primers. Only in-frame clones appear in the TCRdb table, and some are missing; sequencing was by immunoSEQ multiplex PCR. The sample records more than 150,000 clones, 84% being singletons. The source of the sample is a study of cytomegalovirus exposure and HLA in healthy donors. Turning to the study itself: The early release's HLA-typed donors yielded some 85 million unique TCRs. General study points: The study dropped some indistinguishable V segments, TRBV6-2 and TRBV6-3 among them. Most TCR sequences proved rare, with some public TCRs found in many donors. A later analysis revealed that TCR association rates differed between HLA loci, peaking at DRB1 and bottoming out at HLA-C.

Per germline, CDR1 MDHEN and CDR2 SYDVKM. The J segment lost 4 bases and the V segment lost 3 bases, leaving 7 bases of the junction unmatched. The CDR3 consists of 16 residues. Specimen: PBMCs. The chain joins TRBV28 to TRBJ2-5, with 11 positions matching TRBD2. This receptor was identified in a boy between 2 and 10 years old in good health and CMV-seronegative. The CDR3: CASSLLLAGVRETQYF. CDR3 DNA: TGTGCCAGCAGTTTGCTACTAGCGGGAGTAAGAGAGACCCAGTACTTC.